This is a list of T cell receptor beta chains from one sample in a study of cytomegalovirus exposure and HLA in healthy donors. The table came from immunoSEQ multiplex PCR; TCRdb's copy has only in-frame clones and leaves some out. The top ten hold approximately 1% of the sample, which has approximately 260,000 clones, around 86% seen once. Sample: PBMCs. Receptor source: a woman younger than 30 in good health and CMV-seronegative. CDR3s include the opening cysteine and the closing phenylalanine or tryptophan. The D gene is left open where the match is weak. Where a row states a size, it is once, few, many or the class of an expanded clone; other rows omit it.

cdr3_aa	cdr3_nt	clone_size	d_call	v_call	j_call
CASSDTDRGGYGYTF	TGTGCCAGCAGCGACACCGACAGGGGCGGCTATGGCTACACCTTC	.	TRBD1	TRBV7-9	TRBJ1-2
CASSQTSMGTGHNEQFF	TGCGCCAGCAGCCAGACAAGTATGGGGACAGGGCACAATGAGCAGTTCTTC	.	TRBD1	TRBV4-3	TRBJ2-1
CASLGQGARGYTF	TGCGCCAGCCTCGGACAGGGGGCCCGAGGCTACACCTTC	.	TRBD1	TRBV4-1	TRBJ1-2
CASSGQGLNSGNTIYF	TGTGCCAGCAGTGGACAGGGCCTTAACTCTGGAAACACCATATATTTT	few	TRBD1	TRBV2	TRBJ1-3
CASSLRGQSYNEQFF	TGTGCCAGCAGCTTGAGGGGACAGTCCTACAATGAGCAGTTCTTC	.	TRBD1	TRBV5-6	TRBJ2-1
CASSGQGMNEQYF	TGTGCCAGCTCCGGACAGGGAATGAACGAGCAGTACTTC	.	TRBD1	TRBV18	TRBJ2-7
CASSDRPGLATGEQYF	TGTGCCAGCAGTGACCGTCCGGGACTAGCGACGGGCGAGCAGTACTTC	.	TRBD2	TRBV6-4	TRBJ2-7
CASSEGHNYGYTF	TGTGCCAGCAGTGAGGGCCATAACTATGGCTACACCTTC	once	.	TRBV6-4	TRBJ1-2
CASSLAGGSYGYTF	TGTGCCAGCAGCTTGGCAGGGGGGTCTTATGGCTACACCTTC	.	TRBD1	TRBV5-6	TRBJ1-2
CATLDRDAEYGYTF	TGTGCCACCCTGGACAGGGACGCGGAATATGGCTACACCTTC	.	TRBD1	TRBV28	TRBJ1-2
CASSPPAGPKNTEAFF	TGTGCCAGCAGCCCCCCGGCTGGGCCGAAGAACACTGAAGCTTTCTTT	.	.	TRBV7-9	TRBJ1-1
CASSEDRASDGYTF	TGCGCCAGCAGTGAAGACAGGGCATCGGATGGCTACACCTTC	.	TRBD1	TRBV10-1	TRBJ1-2
CASSSPHREGEKLFF	TGTGCCAGCAGCTCCCCCCACAGGGAAGGTGAAAAACTGTTTTTT	.	.	TRBV5-6	TRBJ1-4
CASRGLAGGTGELFF	TGTGCCAGCAGGGGACTAGCGGGAGGCACCGGGGAGCTGTTTTTT	.	TRBD2	TRBV2	TRBJ2-2
CASSQARDRGRNEQFF	TGTGCCAGCAGCCAAGCCCGGGACAGGGGTCGGAATGAGCAGTTCTTC	.	TRBD1	TRBV4-2	TRBJ2-1
CASTQGLDQPQHF	TGTGCCAGCACCCAGGGCTTAGATCAGCCCCAGCATTTT	few	.	TRBV6-6	TRBJ1-5
CASSGWEPTGEYEQYF	TGCGCCAGCAGTGGATGGGAGCCGACGGGGGAGTACGAGCAGTACTTC	.	.	TRBV10-1	TRBJ2-7
CAWSLAGTSGANVLTF	TGTGCCTGGAGTCTGGCGGGGACCTCTGGGGCCAACGTCCTGACTTTC	.	.	TRBV30	TRBJ2-6
CASSLDRGPSPPQHF	TGTGCCAGCAGCTTAGACAGGGGGCCCTCTCCCCCCCAGCATTTT	few	TRBD1	TRBV7-8	TRBJ1-5
CASSLSNEQFF	TGTGCCAGCAGCCTCTCGAATGAGCAGTTCTTC	once	.	TRBV14	TRBJ2-1
CACNRANQPQHF	TGTGCCTGTAACAGGGCTAATCAGCCCCAGCATTTT	.	.	TRBV30	TRBJ1-5
CASSYSWDRSYEQYF	TGTGCCAGCAGTTACTCGTGGGACAGGTCCTACGAGCAGTACTTC	.	TRBD1	TRBV6-5	TRBJ2-7
CASSDTGLGTEAFF	TGTGCCAGCAGTGATACAGGGCTGGGTACTGAAGCTTTCTTT	.	.	TRBV2	TRBJ1-1
CASSLSRLAGGIYNEQFF	TGTGCCAGCAGTCTTTCGAGACTAGCGGGAGGGATTTACAATGAGCAGTTCTTC	.	TRBD2	TRBV19	TRBJ2-1
CASSSDSPYEQYF	TGTGCCAGCAGCTCGGACAGTCCCTACGAGCAGTACTTC	.	.	TRBV11-2	TRBJ2-7
CASSLGASGSTDTQYF	TGTGCCAGCAGCTTAGGGGCTAGCGGGAGTACAGATACGCAGTATTTT	.	TRBD2	TRBV11-2	TRBJ2-3
CAAGPFNEKLFF	TGTGCCGCGGGACCCTTTAATGAAAAACTGTTTTTT	.	.	TRBV28	TRBJ1-4
CATSHRTGMGRELFF	TGTGCCACCAGCCACAGGACAGGGATGGGACGGGAGCTGTTTTTT	.	TRBD1	TRBV15	TRBJ2-2
CASSSWDRVNTEAFF	TGTGCCAGCAGTTCCTGGGACAGGGTAAACACTGAAGCTTTCTTT	.	TRBD1	TRBV28	TRBJ1-1
CASTPHEGTEAFF	TGTGCCAGTACCCCACACGAGGGCACTGAAGCTTTCTTT	few	.	TRBV19	TRBJ1-1
CASSVEGTGPREQYF	TGTGCCAGCAGCGTAGAGGGGACAGGCCCCCGGGAGCAGTACTTC	.	TRBD1	TRBV9	TRBJ2-7
CASSEAGRNTEAFF	TGTGCCAGCAGTGAAGCGGGGAGAAACACTGAAGCTTTCTTT	.	.	TRBV6-1	TRBJ1-1
CASMEGARTGELFF	TGTGCCAGCATGGAGGGGGCGCGAACCGGGGAGCTGTTTTTT	.	.	TRBV28	TRBJ2-2
CSARGGPYNEQFF	TGCAGCGCACGCGGGGGCCCATACAATGAGCAGTTCTTC	.	.	TRBV29-1	TRBJ2-1
CASKGQMNTEAFF	TGCGCCAGCAAGGGACAGATGAACACTGAAGCTTTCTTT	few	TRBD1	TRBV10-1	TRBJ1-1
CASSLAGDSANYGYTF	TGTGCCAGCAGCTTAGCGGGGGACAGTGCTAACTATGGCTACACCTTC	.	TRBD1	TRBV7-2	TRBJ1-2
CASSPGQGAHQPQHF	TGTGCCAGCAGTCCAGGACAGGGGGCGCATCAGCCCCAGCATTTT	.	TRBD1	TRBV27	TRBJ1-5
CASSASIFDRGYEKLFF	TGTGCCAGCAGTGCCTCTATCTTCGATAGGGGGTATGAAAAACTGTTTTTT	.	.	TRBV25-1	TRBJ1-4
CASSFGSGEKLFF	TGCGCCAGCAGCTTCGGGTCAGGGGAAAAACTGTTTTTT	once	.	TRBV5-1	TRBJ1-4
CASSVAQGTTSNQPQHF	TGTGCCAGCAGCGTAGCCCAGGGTACAACTAGCAATCAGCCCCAGCATTTT	.	.	TRBV9	TRBJ1-5
CASSRLNRNTEAFF	TGTGCCAGCAGCCGTCTAAACAGAAACACTGAAGCTTTCTTT	.	.	TRBV14	TRBJ1-1
CASSVGLLEALANTEAFF	TGTGCCAGCAGCGTAGGGTTGCTAGAGGCTCTCGCGAACACTGAAGCTTTCTTT	.	.	TRBV9	TRBJ1-1
CASSHDRIQETQYF	TGTGCCAGCAGCCATGACAGGATTCAAGAGACCCAGTACTTC	once	.	TRBV11-2	TRBJ2-5
CASHRVGEQFF	TGTGCCAGCCACAGGGTCGGTGAGCAGTTCTTC	.	.	TRBV28	TRBJ2-1
CASSLERESYNSPLHF	TGCGCCAGCAGCCTGGAGCGGGAGTCATATAATTCACCCCTCCACTTT	.	.	TRBV5-1	TRBJ1-6
CASSLSGGGPQHF	TGTGCCAGCAGCCTAAGCGGGGGAGGGCCCCAGCATTTT	.	.	TRBV27	TRBJ1-5
CASSELGQSNSGNTIYF	TGCGCCAGCAGCGAACTGGGACAGTCTAACTCTGGAAACACCATATATTTT	.	TRBD1	TRBV5-1	TRBJ1-3
CSVETGTGYGYTF	TGCAGCGTTGAAACCGGGACAGGCTATGGCTACACCTTC	few	TRBD1	TRBV29-1	TRBJ1-2
CASTRGTRDTQYF	TGTGCCAGCACCCGCGGGACTAGAGATACGCAGTATTTT	.	TRBD2	TRBV27	TRBJ2-3
CASSEKTGSTIYF	TGTGCCAGCAGTGAAAAAACAGGGAGCACCATATATTTT	.	.	TRBV2	TRBJ1-3
CASSSSTDTQYF	TGTGCCAGCTCATCGAGCACAGATACGCAGTATTTT	.	.	TRBV18	TRBJ2-3
CSAQTGLYGYTF	TGCAGCGCACAGACAGGGCTCTATGGCTACACCTTC	.	TRBD1	TRBV29-1	TRBJ1-2
CASSAQSGQGNGYTF	TGTGCCAGCAGCGCTCAATCCGGACAGGGAAATGGCTACACCTTC	.	TRBD1	TRBV7-2	TRBJ1-2
CASFEQGGAASYEQYF	TGTGCCAGCTTCGAACAGGGGGGGGCCGCCTCCTACGAGCAGTACTTC	.	.	TRBV18	TRBJ2-7
CASSYSGSSNQPQHF	TGTGCCAGCAGTTACTCAGGTAGCAGCAATCAGCCCCAGCATTTT	once	.	TRBV6-5	TRBJ1-5
CASSDGPFEQYF	TGTGCCAGCTCCGATGGGCCCTTCGAGCAGTACTTC	.	.	TRBV6-1	TRBJ2-7
CSVAFGARGGTDTQYF	TGCAGCGTCGCCTTCGGGGCCCGGGGGGGCACAGATACGCAGTATTTT	.	TRBD2	TRBV29-1	TRBJ2-3
CAISAGLAGLANTGELFF	TGTGCCATCAGTGCCGGACTAGCGGGATTGGCGAACACCGGGGAGCTGTTTTTT	.	TRBD2	TRBV10-3	TRBJ2-2
CASSWGATNEKLFF	TGTGCCAGCAGCTGGGGCGCAACTAATGAAAAACTGTTTTTT	.	.	TRBV6-6	TRBJ1-4
CASSVQDRYNEKLFF	TGTGCCAGCAGCGTCCAGGACAGGTATAATGAAAAACTGTTTTTT	.	TRBD1	TRBV9	TRBJ1-4